This TCR beta chain was identified in a study of blood T cell repertoires in COVID-19 (TCRdb year 2020). As for the study more broadly: Samples covering the acute and convalescent phases of COVID-19 were provided by collaborators in the United States, Italy and Spain. Samples came from the ongoing ImmuneRACE study (first 160 participants) plus 1,254 subjects from 6 global collaborators. Deeply sampled blood TCRbeta repertoires from subjects exposed to, actively infected with, or recovered from COVID-19 were included in the dataset. The sample metadata nearly always contained a de-identified subject ID, COVID-19 status, age in years and sex. The material from the prospective study consisted of cDNA or gDNA derived from T cells, B-cell-depleted T cells, or PBMCs. Where available, HLA class I and class II types were obtained from metadata supplied by the sample provider rather than from assay-based typing. The repertoires were made available in a free public database intended to serve as a resource for research on the immune response to SARS-CoV-2.

With regard to this clone: Its cognate antigen has yet to be identified. No per-base quality is available; no much larger clone lies one base away.

Collaborating institutions collected whole blood in K2EDTA tubes following their own protocols. For TCRbeta analysis, collaborators shipped samples in one of three forms: frozen whole blood, isolated PBMCs, or DNA extracted from either of those sample types. Here is what the overall study found, with its caveats: The quantity of clinical and demographic metadata differed by source and by participant and was supplied without curation.

The immunoSEQ Assay, a bias-controlled multiplex PCR, was used to amplify TCRbeta CDR3 regions from genomic DNA. In the original analysis: The number of nucleated cells in each sample was estimated from the amplification of reference gene primers within the assay. To quantify the absolute abundance of each unique TCRbeta CDR3 rearrangement, sequence reads were collapsed and filtered. For each sample, productive Simpson clonality was calculated as the square root of Simpson's diversity index across productive rearrangements. Drawn from immuneACCESS, this table holds only the in-frame rearrangements with V and J called that TCRdb kept. Clones are partly lost; checked studies trace under half to an unresolved V gene and leave the rest unexplained. V, J and clone size derive from that table, while D and trimming were established from the DNA sequence. For this sample the table gives around 140,000 clones, of which around 85% were detected only once. In total, the top ten clones hold about 17% of the sample.

The CDR1 and CDR2 encoded by the germline V gene are MNHEY and SVGAGI. V is clipped by 5 bases and J by 8 bases, and the sequence between their germline boundaries is 15 bases long. The cysteine opens and the phenylalanine closes a CDR3 of 14 amino acids. Just the 42-base CDR3 DNA is kept, in frame starting at base 1. The receptor's source is a woman at least 80 years old with acute or convalescent COVID-19. The specimen was peripheral blood. Recombination linked TRBV6-5 to TRBJ1-4, and TRBD1 may be the D gene, going by 6 matching bases. The CDR3 protein is CASSIGQFREKLFF. The DNA is TGTGCCAGCAGTATCGGACAGTTTAGGGAAAAACTGTTTTTT.